This TCR beta chain emerged from a study of early T cells in non-severe SARS-CoV-2 infection. As for the study in general: With bulk RNA from unsorted whole blood as input, sequencing yielded unpaired chains.

Study-wide findings and caveats: Anti-spike CD8 specificities were favored by VDJdb matching, whose results missed private and CD4 specificities.

Per germline, CDR1 SGHVS and CDR2 FQNEAQ. Trimming stripped 7 bases from V and 5 bases from J, with 11 bases between. The CDR3 loop spans 13 amino acids. Comment on this clonotype: Its antigen is unknown.

The TCR library protocol attached unique molecular identifiers to the individual cDNA molecules. One entry per CDR3 protein results from TCRdb running MiXCR on the 5' RACE reads. The sample has about 55,000 distinct CDR3 sequences, more than 13% seen once; the top ten hold about 9.1%. This TCR was sampled from an adult who was a healthcare worker with PCR-confirmed SARS-CoV-2 infection or an uninfected control (not recorded which). The sequencing used whole blood, collected at baseline. The chain links TRBV7-8 to TRBJ2-2; possibly TRBD2 for D (5 bases). DNA of the CDR3: TGTGCCAGCACCCAGAGGGAGACCGGGGAGCTGTTTTTT. Translating it yields CASTQRETGELFF.